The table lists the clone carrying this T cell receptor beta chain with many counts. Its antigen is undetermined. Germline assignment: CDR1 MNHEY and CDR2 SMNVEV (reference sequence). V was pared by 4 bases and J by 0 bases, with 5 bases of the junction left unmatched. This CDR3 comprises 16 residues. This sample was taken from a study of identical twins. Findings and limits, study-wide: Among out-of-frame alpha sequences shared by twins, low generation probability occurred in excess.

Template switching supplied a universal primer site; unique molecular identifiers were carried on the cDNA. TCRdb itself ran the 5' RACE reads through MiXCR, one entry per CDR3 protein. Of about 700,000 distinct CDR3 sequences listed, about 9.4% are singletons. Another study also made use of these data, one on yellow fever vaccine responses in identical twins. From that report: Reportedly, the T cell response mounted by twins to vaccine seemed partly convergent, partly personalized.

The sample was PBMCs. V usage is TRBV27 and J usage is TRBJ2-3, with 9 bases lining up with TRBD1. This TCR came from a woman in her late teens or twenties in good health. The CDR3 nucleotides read TGTGCCAGCAGTTCCCACAGGGGGCGTAGCACAGATACGCAGTATTTT. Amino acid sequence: CASSSHRGRSTDTQYF.